This T cell receptor beta chain was identified in a study of identical twins. Findings of the study overall: Out-of-frame beta chain sequences displayed weaker excess sharing between twins. Insertions were reduced in abundant cord blood beta clonotypes but not in memory repertoires.

The CDR3 length is 13 residues. V was cut by 6 bases and J by 8 bases, with 14 bases left in between. Germline lookup yields CDR1 SGHDN and CDR2 FVKESK. This clonotype appeared a few times. Its target is not known. TCRdb fed the 5' RACE reads into MiXCR, producing one record per CDR3 protein. Among a few hundred thousand distinct CDR3 sequences listed, about 8.5% were seen once. These data are also associated with another study on yellow fever vaccine responses in identical twins.

This rearrangement joins TRBV14 to TRBJ2-1; no firm D call. Sequencing was carried out using CD8+ T cells sorted from blood. This TCR came from a woman between 18 and 29 years old in good health. The CDR3 DNA sequence: TGTGCCAGCAGACCCCTGGGAAGGGATGAGCAGTTCTTC. Amino acid sequence: CASRPLGRDEQFF.